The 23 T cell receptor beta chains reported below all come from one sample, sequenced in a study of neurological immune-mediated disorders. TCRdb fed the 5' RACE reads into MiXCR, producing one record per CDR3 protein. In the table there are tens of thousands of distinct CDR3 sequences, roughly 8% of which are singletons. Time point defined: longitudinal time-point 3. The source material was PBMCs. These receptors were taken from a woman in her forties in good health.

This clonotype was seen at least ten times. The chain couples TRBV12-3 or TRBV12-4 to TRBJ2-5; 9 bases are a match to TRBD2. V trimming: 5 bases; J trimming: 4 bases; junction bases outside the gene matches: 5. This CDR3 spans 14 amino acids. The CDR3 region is CASSTLAGPETQYF. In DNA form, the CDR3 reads TGTGCCAGCAGTACTCTAGCGGGGCCAGAGACCCAGTACTTC.

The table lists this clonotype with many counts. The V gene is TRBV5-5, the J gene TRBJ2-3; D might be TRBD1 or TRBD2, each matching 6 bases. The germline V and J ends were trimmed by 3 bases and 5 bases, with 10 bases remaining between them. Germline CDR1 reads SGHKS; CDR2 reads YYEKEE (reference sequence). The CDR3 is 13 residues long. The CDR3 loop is CASSSEGGDTQYF. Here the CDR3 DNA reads TGTGCCAGCAGCTCGGAGGGGGGAGATACGCAGTATTTT.

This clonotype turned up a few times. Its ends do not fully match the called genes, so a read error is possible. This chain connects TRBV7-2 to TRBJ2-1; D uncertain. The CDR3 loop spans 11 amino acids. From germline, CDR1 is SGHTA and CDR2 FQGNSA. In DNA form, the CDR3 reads TGTGCCAGCAGCTTAGCGGCGGAACGGGTCTTC. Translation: CASSLAAERVF. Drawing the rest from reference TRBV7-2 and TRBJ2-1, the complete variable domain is GAGVSQSPSNKVTEKGKDVELRCDPISGHTALYWYRQSLGQGLEFLIYFQGNSAPDKSGLPSDRFSAERTGGSVSTLTIQRTQQEDSAVYLCASSLAAERVFGPGTRLTVL.

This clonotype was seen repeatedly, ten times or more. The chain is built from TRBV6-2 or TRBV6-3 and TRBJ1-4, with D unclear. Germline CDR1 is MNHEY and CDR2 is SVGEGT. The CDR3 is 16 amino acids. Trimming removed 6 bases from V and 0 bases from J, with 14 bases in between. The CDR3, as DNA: TGTGCCAGCAGCCTAGACGGCCTGACAACTAATGAAAAACTGTTTTTT. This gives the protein CASSLDGLTTNEKLFF.

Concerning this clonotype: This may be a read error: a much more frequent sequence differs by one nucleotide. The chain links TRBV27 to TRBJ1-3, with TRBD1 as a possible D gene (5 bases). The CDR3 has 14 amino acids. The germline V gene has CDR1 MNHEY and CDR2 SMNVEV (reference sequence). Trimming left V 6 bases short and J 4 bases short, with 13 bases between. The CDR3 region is CASSRTWVGNTIYF. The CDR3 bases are TGTGCCAGCAGCCGGACATGGGTAGGAAACACCATATATTTT.

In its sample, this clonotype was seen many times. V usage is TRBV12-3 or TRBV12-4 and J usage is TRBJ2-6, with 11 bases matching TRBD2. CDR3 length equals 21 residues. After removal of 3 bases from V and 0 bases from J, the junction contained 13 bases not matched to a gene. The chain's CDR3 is CASSFGVPGLAAYSGANVLTF. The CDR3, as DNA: TGTGCCAGCAGTTTTGGGGTACCGGGACTAGCGGCTTACTCTGGGGCCAACGTCCTGACTTTC.

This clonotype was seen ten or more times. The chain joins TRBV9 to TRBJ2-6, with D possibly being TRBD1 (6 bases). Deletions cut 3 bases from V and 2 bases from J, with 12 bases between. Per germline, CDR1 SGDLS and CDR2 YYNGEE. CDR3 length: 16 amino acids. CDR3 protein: CASSGSTGTGANVLTF. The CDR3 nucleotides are TGTGCCAGCAGCGGTAGTACAGGGACTGGGGCCAACGTCCTGACTTTC.

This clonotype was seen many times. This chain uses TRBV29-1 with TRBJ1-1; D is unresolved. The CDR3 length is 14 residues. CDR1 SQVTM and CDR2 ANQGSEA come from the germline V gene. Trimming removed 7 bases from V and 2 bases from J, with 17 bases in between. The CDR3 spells CSAPANSPNTEAFF. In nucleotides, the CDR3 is TGCAGCGCCCCAGCCAACAGTCCTAACACTGAAGCTTTCTTT.

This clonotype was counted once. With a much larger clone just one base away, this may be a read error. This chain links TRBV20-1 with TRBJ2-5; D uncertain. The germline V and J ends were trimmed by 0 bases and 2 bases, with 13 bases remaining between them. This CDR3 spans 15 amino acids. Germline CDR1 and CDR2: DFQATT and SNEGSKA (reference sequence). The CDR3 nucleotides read TGCAGTGCTAGAGATCCCAGGCGGTTACAAGAGACCCAGTACTTC. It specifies CSARDPRRLQETQYF.

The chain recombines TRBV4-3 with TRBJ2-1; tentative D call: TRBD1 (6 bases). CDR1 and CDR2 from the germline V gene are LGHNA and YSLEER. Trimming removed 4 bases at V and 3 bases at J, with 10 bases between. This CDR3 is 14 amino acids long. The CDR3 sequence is CASSRQVHYNEQFF. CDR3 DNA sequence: TGCGCCAGCAGCCGACAGGTACACTACAATGAGCAGTTCTTC.

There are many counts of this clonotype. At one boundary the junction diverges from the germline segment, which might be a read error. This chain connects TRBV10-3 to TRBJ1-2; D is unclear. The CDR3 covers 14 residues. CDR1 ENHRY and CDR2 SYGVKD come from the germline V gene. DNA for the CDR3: TGCGCCATCTATTCCCCGACCTCTGCCTATGGCTACACCTTC. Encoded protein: CAIYSPTSAYGYTF.

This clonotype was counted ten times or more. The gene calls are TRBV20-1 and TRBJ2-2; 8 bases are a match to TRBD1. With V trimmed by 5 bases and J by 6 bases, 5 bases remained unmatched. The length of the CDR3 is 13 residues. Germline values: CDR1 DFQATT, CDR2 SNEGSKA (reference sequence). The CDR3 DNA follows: TGCAGTGCTGTCGGACAGGGCGCCGGGGAGCTGTTTTTT. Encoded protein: CSAVGQGAGELFF.

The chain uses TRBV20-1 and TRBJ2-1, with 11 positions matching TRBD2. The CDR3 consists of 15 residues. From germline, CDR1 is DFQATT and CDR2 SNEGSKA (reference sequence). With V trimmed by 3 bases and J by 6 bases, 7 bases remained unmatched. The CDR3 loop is CSARPGTSGGNEQFF. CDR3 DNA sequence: TGCAGTGCTAGGCCTGGGACTAGCGGAGGCAATGAGCAGTTCTTC.

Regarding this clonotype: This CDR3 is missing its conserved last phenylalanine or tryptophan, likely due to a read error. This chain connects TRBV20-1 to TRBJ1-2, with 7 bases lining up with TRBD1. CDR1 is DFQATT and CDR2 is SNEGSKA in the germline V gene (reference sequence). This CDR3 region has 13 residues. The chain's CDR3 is CRGGGRSFFGYTL. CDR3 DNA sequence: TGCAGGGGAGGGGGCAGGAGTTTCTTTGGCTACACCTTA.

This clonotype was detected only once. CDR3 in amino acids: CSARSGWAGSYEQYF. The CDR3 DNA reads TGCAGTGCTCGGAGCGGGTGGGCTGGGTCCTACGAGCAGTACTTC. V is TRBV20-1 and J is TRBJ2-7, with a weak D call TRBD2 (6 bases). Trimming took 5 bases from V and 1 from J, leaving 18 bases between them. Germline V gene sequence: CDR1 DFQATT, CDR2 SNEGSKA (reference sequence). The CDR3 is 15 residues long.

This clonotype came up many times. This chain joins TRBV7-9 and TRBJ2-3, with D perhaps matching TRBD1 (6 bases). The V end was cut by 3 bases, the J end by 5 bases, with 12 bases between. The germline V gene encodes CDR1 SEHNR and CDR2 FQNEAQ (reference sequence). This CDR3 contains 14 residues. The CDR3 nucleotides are TGTGCCAGCAGCTTGGCGCTACAGGGAGATACGCAGTATTTT. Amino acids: CASSLALQGDTQYF.

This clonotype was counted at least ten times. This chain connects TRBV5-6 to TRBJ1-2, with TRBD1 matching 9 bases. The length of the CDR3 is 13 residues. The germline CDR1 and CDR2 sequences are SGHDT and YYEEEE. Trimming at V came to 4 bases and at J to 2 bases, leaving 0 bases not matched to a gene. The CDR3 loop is CASSGTGNYGYTF. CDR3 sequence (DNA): TGTGCCAGCAGCGGGACAGGGAACTATGGCTACACCTTC.

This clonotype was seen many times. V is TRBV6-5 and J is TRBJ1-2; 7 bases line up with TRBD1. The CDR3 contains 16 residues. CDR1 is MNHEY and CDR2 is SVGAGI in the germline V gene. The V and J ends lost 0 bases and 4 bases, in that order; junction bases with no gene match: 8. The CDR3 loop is CASSYSGTAEGYGYTF. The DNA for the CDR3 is TGTGCCAGCAGTTACTCCGGGACAGCTGAGGGCTATGGCTACACCTTC.

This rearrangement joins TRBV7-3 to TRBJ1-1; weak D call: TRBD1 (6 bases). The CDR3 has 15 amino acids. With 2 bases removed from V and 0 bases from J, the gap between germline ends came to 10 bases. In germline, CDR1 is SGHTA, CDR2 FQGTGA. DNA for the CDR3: TGTGCCAGCAGCTTAGGGGGGGCTCTGAACACTGAAGCTTTCTTT. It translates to CASSLGGALNTEAFF.

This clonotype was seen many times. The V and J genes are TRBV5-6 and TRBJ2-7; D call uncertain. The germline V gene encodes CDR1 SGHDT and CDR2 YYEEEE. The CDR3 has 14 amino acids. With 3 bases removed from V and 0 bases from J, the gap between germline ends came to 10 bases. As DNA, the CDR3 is TGTGCCAGCAGCTCCCCCTCAGGCTCCTACGAGCAGTACTTC. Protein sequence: CASSSPSGSYEQYF.

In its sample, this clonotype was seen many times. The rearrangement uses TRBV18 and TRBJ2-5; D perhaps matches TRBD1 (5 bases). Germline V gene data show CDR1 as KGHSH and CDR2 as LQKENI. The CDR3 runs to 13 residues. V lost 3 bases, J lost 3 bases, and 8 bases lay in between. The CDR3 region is CASSPGREETQYF. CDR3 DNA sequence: TGTGCCAGCTCACCGGGCAGGGAAGAGACCCAGTACTTC.

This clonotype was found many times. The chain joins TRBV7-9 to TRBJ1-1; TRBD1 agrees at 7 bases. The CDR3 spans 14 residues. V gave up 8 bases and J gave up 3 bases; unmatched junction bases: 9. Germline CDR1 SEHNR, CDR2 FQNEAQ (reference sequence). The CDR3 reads CASGSGQYYTEAFF. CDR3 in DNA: TGTGCCAGCGGGTCGGGACAGTATTACACTGAAGCTTTCTTT.

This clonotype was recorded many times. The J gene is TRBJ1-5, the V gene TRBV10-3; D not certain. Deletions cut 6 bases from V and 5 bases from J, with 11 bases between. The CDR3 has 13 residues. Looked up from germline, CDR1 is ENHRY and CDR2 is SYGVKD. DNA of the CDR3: TGTGCCATCAGCCCCATTGGAGATCAGCCCCAGCATTTT. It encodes CAISPIGDQPQHF.